The text below deals with one T cell receptor (beta chain). Its target is unknown. A history of autoimmune disease or systemic immunosuppression excluded patients. The CDR3 length is 13 residues. Per the germline V gene, CDR1 is MNHNS and CDR2 is SASEGT. V was cut by 8 bases and J by 3 bases, with 13 bases left in between. This sample was included in a study of OX40 agonist ivuxolimab in advanced cancers. About the research overall: It was ivuxolimab, an agonistic anti-OX40 (CD134) antibody, that patients were treated with.

Whole-study results and caveats: Within 6 weeks, CD4+ and CD8+ blood T cells expanded clonally at 0.1 to 3.0 mg/kg. On average, a greater number of expanded clones characterised CD8+ T cells relative to CD4+.

Libraries were prepared by immunoSEQ multiplex PCR; TCRdb keeps only in-frame clonotypes and omits some of them. The sample records approximately 68,000 clones, 92% being singletons. This clonotype was sampled from an adult with an advanced solid tumor such as melanoma, head and neck, liver or kidney cancer. The sample in question was CD4+ or CD8+ T cells sorted from blood, obtained in a trial of the OX40 agonist ivuxolimab. The chain combines TRBV6-1 with TRBJ1-1; D may be TRBD1 (6 bases). CDR3 nucleotides: TGTGCCAGCGGTAGGACAGCCGACACTGAAGCTTTCTTT. Its protein product is CASGRTADTEAFF.